This is a list of T cell receptor beta chains from one sample in a study of blood T cell repertoires in COVID-19. Only in-frame clones appear in the TCRdb table, and some are missing; sequencing was by immunoSEQ multiplex PCR. There are 240,000 or so clones in the sample; 85% to 90% occur only once, and around 7.3% lies in the top ten. The sample comprised peripheral blood. These TCRs come from a woman between 70 and 85 years old with active or convalescent COVID-19. Each CDR3 is given with its conserved first and last residue. D genes are given only for firm matches. A row's size may be missing; if present it is once, few, many or a size class.

TRBJ1-1 TRBD1 16 - TRBV5-1 TGCGCCAGCAGCTCCGGGACAGGGATCATGAACACTGAAGCTTTCTTT CASSSGTGIMNTEAFF
TRBJ1-2 TRBD1 15 - TRBV9 TGTGCCAGCAGCACCCACAGGGGGCGCGGCTATGGCTACACCTTC CASSTHRGRGYGYTF
TRBJ2-7 - 15 - TRBV4-3 TGCGCCAGCAGCCAAGATCTGGGTATGGTGGGCACCCCGTACTTC CASSQDLGMVGTPYF
TRBJ2-3 - 14 few TRBV5-1 TGCGCCAGCAGCTTGGCCCATTCCACAGATACGCAGTATTTT CASSLAHSTDTQYF
TRBJ2-7 - 15 - TRBV19 TGTGCCAGTAGTATAAGTATCGCCAGCTCCTACGAGCAGTACTTC CASSISIASSYEQYF
TRBJ2-3 - 14 - TRBV18 TGTGCCAGCTCCGGCGGGGTTAGCACAGATACGCAGTATTTT CASSGGVSTDTQYF
TRBJ2-1 - 15 - TRBV6-5 TGTGCCAGTCGCTTGGGAGAATCCTCCTACAATGAGCAGTTCTTC CASRLGESSYNEQFF
TRBJ1-2 - 14 - TRBV6-2/TRBV6-3 TGTGCCAGCAGTTACTCGTACGGGATCTATGGCTACACCTTC CASSYSYGIYGYTF
TRBJ1-1 - 13 - TRBV12-3/TRBV12-4 TGTGCCAGCAGGAAGACAGCGGGGACTGAAGCTTTCTTT CASRKTAGTEAFF
TRBJ1-1 - 13 - TRBV5-6 TGTGCCAGCAGCCCCATGGACAGTCAAGAAGCTTTCTTT CASSPMDSQEAFF
TRBJ2-5 TRBD1 14 - TRBV5-1 TGCGCCAGCAGCCCGGACAGGGGCGGAGAGACCCAGTACTTC CASSPDRGGETQYF
TRBJ1-2 TRBD1 18 - TRBV11-2 TGTGCCAGCAGCTTGCGGGGTCAGGGGGCGGTTTTGGACTATGGCTACACCTTC CASSLRGQGAVLDYGYTF
TRBJ2-3 TRBD1 18 - TRBV5-1 TGCGCCAGCAGCTTGGCCGGGTTTGGGACAGATTCCACAGATACGCAGTATTTT CASSLAGFGTDSTDTQYF
TRBJ1-5 - 13 - TRBV10-1 TGCGCCAGCAGTGGAGGGTACGATCAGCCCCAGCATTTT CASSGGYDQPQHF
TRBJ1-5 - 13 - TRBV6-5 TGTGCCAGCAGTTACGAGCGGTATCAGCCCCAGCATTTT CASSYERYQPQHF
TRBJ2-5 - 15 - TRBV4-2 TGTGCCAGCAGCCAAGATCGAGAGGTGAGAGAGACCCAGTACTTC CASSQDREVRETQYF
TRBJ1-5 - 15 - TRBV7-2 TGTGCCAGCAGCTTACTGGGGAGGGGCAATCAGCCCCAGCATTTT CASSLLGRGNQPQHF
TRBJ1-2 TRBD1 13 - TRBV6-2/TRBV6-3 TGTGCCAGCAGTTATGGGACAGACTATGGCTACACCTTC CASSYGTDYGYTF
TRBJ1-1 TRBD1 13 - TRBV18 TGTGCCAGCTCATCCGGGACAGGGGGAATAGCTTTCTTT CASSSGTGGIAFF
TRBJ1-5 - 16 - TRBV18 TGTGCCAGCTCCCTTTTCCCGGGGGATAGCAATCAGCCCCAGCATTTT CASSLFPGDSNQPQHF
TRBJ1-3 - 15 - TRBV7-2 TGTGCCAGCAGCTTAAGGTCAGGGGCTGGAAACACCATATATTTT CASSLRSGAGNTIYF
TRBJ2-1 - 16 once TRBV27 TGTGCCAGCAGTTTATGGTTGGCAGGCTCTTACAATGAGCAGTTCTTC CASSLWLAGSYNEQFF
TRBJ1-5 TRBD1 15 few TRBV4-3 TGCGCCAGCAGTCCCGGGACAGGGATTAATCAGCCCCAGCATTTT CASSPGTGINQPQHF
TRBJ2-7 - 15 once TRBV5-1 TGCGCCAGCAGCTTGAGCGGGACACCCCCCGGCGAGCAGTACTTC CASSLSGTPPGEQYF
TRBJ2-4 - 17 - TRBV7-6 TGTGCCAGCAGCTTAGGAGCACACCCACCGGGTGTAGGCATTCAGTACTTC CASSLGAHPPGVGIQYF
TRBJ1-1 - 13 - TRBV12-3/TRBV12-4 TGTGCCAGCAGTTTTTCGGGGGGGACTGAAGCTTTCTTT CASSFSGGTEAFF
TRBJ1-2 TRBD1 13 - TRBV18 TGTGCCAGCTCGGGACAGAGGGACTATGGCTACACCTTC CASSGQRDYGYTF
TRBJ1-1 - 13 - TRBV7-9 TGTGCCAGCAGCCCGGGGGTGGGCACTGAAGCTTTCTTT CASSPGVGTEAFF
TRBJ2-1 - 12 once TRBV7-9 TGTGCCAGCAGCAGACGGGACAATGAGCAGTTCTTC CASSRRDNEQFF
TRBJ2-1 - 12 - TRBV2 TGTGCCAGCATCCTTTCGAGAGCGGGGCAGTTCTTC CASILSRAGQFF
TRBJ1-1 TRBD1 14 once TRBV29-1 TGCAGCGTACAAACCGGGACAGGGTTGACTGAAGCTTTCTTT CSVQTGTGLTEAFF
TRBJ1-1 TRBD1 13 - TRBV19 TGTGCCACCGGGACAGGGATGAACACTGAAGCTTTCTTT CATGTGMNTEAFF
TRBJ2-2 - 14 - TRBV4-2 TGTGCCAGCAGCCATCCGTTTATCTCCGGGGAGCTGTTTTTT CASSHPFISGELFF
TRBJ1-6 - 16 - TRBV4-3 TGCGCCAGCAGCCAAGATGCGGGGGTCTATAATTCACCCCTCCACTTT CASSQDAGVYNSPLHF
TRBJ1-2 - 14 - TRBV29-1 TGCAGCAGGGGGTCAATGGGCGTTAGCTATGGCTACACCTTC CSRGSMGVSYGYTF
TRBJ2-3 - 15 - TRBV7-2 TGTGCCAGCAGCTCCGGGGACACCCGCACAGATACGCAGTATTTT CASSSGDTRTDTQYF
TRBJ1-5 - 13 - TRBV7-9 TGTGCCAGCGGCCCCGCTTCCTTTCAGCCCCAGCATTTT CASGPASFQPQHF
TRBJ2-5 - 16 - TRBV12-2 TGTGCAAGTCGCTCCCTGTACCTAGAAAGGCGAGAGACCCAGTACTTC CASRSLYLERRETQYF
TRBJ1-4 TRBD1 15 few TRBV24-1 TGTGCCACCAGTAGTGCGGGACAGGGCGATGAAAAACTGTTTTTT CATSSAGQGDEKLFF
TRBJ1-3 - 15 - TRBV2 TGTGCCAGCAGTGATGACAGGAGTTCTGGAAACACCATATATTTT CASSDDRSSGNTIYF
TRBJ1-4 TRBD1 14 - TRBV19 TGTGCCACCACCTCCAGGGACAGGATAGAAAAACTGTTTTTT CATTSRDRIEKLFF
TRBJ1-1 TRBD1 15 - TRBV5-4 TGTGCCAGCAGCTTGGCAGGGGGCGCGGACACTGAAGCTTTCTTT CASSLAGGADTEAFF
TRBJ2-3 - 15 few TRBV2 TGTGCCAGCAGTGTGAGGAACGGGGGATTAGATACGCAGTATTTT CASSVRNGGLDTQYF
TRBJ1-1 - 10 - TRBV23-1 TGCGCCAGCGGGCGCTTTGACGCTTTCTTT CASGRFDAFF
TRBJ2-4 - 14 - TRBV9 TGTGCCAGCAGCGGTGCGGCAGGGATCAGCATTCAGTACTTC CASSGAAGISIQYF
TRBJ2-3 - 15 - TRBV6-2/TRBV6-3 TGTGCCAGCAGTTACTCGAGGAGCTCCACAGATACGCAGTATTTT CASSYSRSSTDTQYF
TRBJ2-1 - 15 - TRBV10-1 TGCGCCAGCAGCGGAGCTAGGCCCCTATCCGATGAGCAGTTCTTC CASSGARPLSDEQFF
TRBJ2-5 TRBD2 16 - TRBV3-1/TRBV3-2 TGTGCCAGCAGCCAAGGGGTAGCGGGGGGGTTGAAGACCCAGTACTTC CASSQGVAGGLKTQYF